The sequence of this T cell receptor beta chain was determined in a study of shared clonotypes between healthy human individuals. The CDR3 contains 12 residues. Germline CDR1 is SEHNR and CDR2 is FQNEAQ (reference sequence). The naive CD8 fraction comprised CD45RO-negative cells positively selected for CCR7 and excluded terminally differentiated effector memory CD45RA+ cells. Donors were Caucasian adults residing in Nashville, Tennessee, USA. Study findings and constraints: Depth was large, yet rarefaction showed that sorted-subset sequencing was incomplete. Researchers found naive subsets generally carried larger estimated richness than memory subsets.

An assay was performed, and its level was deep. Repertoires were generated with immunoSEQ multiplex PCR, while TCRdb's copy carries only in-frame clones and drops some. Of about 2.1 million clones in the sample, about 93% were seen once. About this clone: Its antigen is currently unknown.

This sequence originates from a young man in good health. Some clones in this sample may be carry-over from other donors' samples. V and J are TRBV7-9 and TRBJ2-2; D gene unclear. Sequenced sample: naive CD8+ T cells from PBMCs. CDR3 residues: CAVGVYTGELFF. The CDR3 DNA is TGTGCTGTTGGGGTTTACACCGGGGAGCTGTTTTTT.